The T cell receptor beta chain under discussion was sequenced for a study of naive and memory T cell subsets. This CDR3 region has 15 residues. The V gene end was trimmed by 5 bases and the J gene end by 2 bases; junction bases not matched to a gene: 7. CDR1 and CDR2 (germline): ENHRY, SYGVKD. Two oligonucleotides, mixed equimolar, formed the beta constant-region primer covering TRBC1 and TRBC2. Via MiXCR, TCRdb re-called the UMI-ligation and nested PCR reads, giving one row per CDR3 protein. The sample shows some 83,000 distinct CDR3 sequences, over 10% of them seen only once. Sequenced material: central memory CD4+ T cells from blood. This sequence joins TRBV10-3 and TRBJ2-7; TRBD1 matches 9 bases. The source is a human donor in good health. The CDR3 loop is CAISWDRVKPYEQYF. In DNA, the CDR3 is TGTGCCATCAGTTGGGACAGGGTAAAGCCCTACGAGCAGTACTTC.